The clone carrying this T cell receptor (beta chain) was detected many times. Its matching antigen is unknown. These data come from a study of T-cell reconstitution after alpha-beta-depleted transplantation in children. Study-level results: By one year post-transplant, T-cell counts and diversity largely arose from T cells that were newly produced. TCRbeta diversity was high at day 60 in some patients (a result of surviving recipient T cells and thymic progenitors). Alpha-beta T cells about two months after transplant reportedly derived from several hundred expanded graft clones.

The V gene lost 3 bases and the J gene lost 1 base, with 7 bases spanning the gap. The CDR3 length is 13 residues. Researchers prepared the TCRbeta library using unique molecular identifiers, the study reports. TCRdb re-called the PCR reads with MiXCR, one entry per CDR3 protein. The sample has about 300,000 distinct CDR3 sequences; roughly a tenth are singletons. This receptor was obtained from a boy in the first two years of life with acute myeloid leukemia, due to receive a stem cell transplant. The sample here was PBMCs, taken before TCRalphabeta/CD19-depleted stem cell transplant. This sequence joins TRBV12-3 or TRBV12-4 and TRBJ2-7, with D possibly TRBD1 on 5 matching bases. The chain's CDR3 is CASSFRGSYEQYF. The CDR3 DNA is TGTGCCAGCAGTTTTAGGGGTTCCTACGAGCAGTACTTC.